The sequence of this TCR beta chain was determined in a study of blood T cell repertoires in COVID-19. The overall study: Material from acute and convalescent COVID-19 was sourced from the United States, Italy and Spain. The cDNA or gDNA used as material had been derived from T cells, B-cell-depleted T cells, or PBMCs.

This CDR3 has 17 residues. In germline, CDR1 is MNHEY, CDR2 SVGEGT. The ends lost 4 bases at V and 5 bases at J; junction bases unmatched: 6. In the original analysis: It was from reference gene primer amplification that nucleated cell counts were estimated. Method: immunoSEQ multiplex PCR; TCRdb's copy keeps in-frame clones and lacks some. V and J calls and clone size are those listed in that table; D and trimming were worked out from the DNA. The sample consists of some 83,000 clones, approximately 89% of them appearing once. Material: peripheral blood. This clonotype originated in a man aged 50-60 years with acute or convalescent COVID-19. The chain joins TRBV6-2 or TRBV6-3 to TRBJ2-2; the match to TRBD2 covers 14 bases. CDR3 loop: CASSSTRTSGGTGELFF. The CDR3 nucleotides read TGTGCCAGCAGTTCAACCAGGACTAGCGGGGGGACCGGGGAGCTGTTTTTT.